These 16 T cell receptor beta chains were sequenced from one sample in a study of T cells in Graves' hyperthyroidism and ophthalmopathy. The investigators amplified TCR beta CDR3 regions from RNA transcripts. First-round RT-PCR targeting the TCR CDR3 was performed with the HTBI primer set. TCRdb redid the calling of the multiplex PCR reads with MiXCR, one entry per CDR3 protein. The sample has some 320,000 distinct CDR3 sequences; about 13% are singletons. Sequencing was done on a sample of blood. These receptors came from a woman aged 35 to 49 with Graves' ophthalmopathy.

The chain has TRBV10-3 and TRBJ2-3; D perhaps matches TRBD1 (6 bases). The CDR3 runs to 15 residues. V gave up 5 bases and J gave up 0 bases, with 12 bases separating them. Germline V lookup: CDR1 ENHRY, CDR2 SYGVKD. CDR3 DNA sequence: TGTGCCATCAGTTCGGGACAAACTAGCACAGATACGCAGTATTTT. As protein: CAISSGQTSTDTQYF.

Notes on this clonotype: A much larger clone sits a single nucleotide away, making a read error possible. The gene calls are TRBV6-5 and TRBJ1-6; D is perhaps TRBD1 (5 bases). The germline CDR1 and CDR2 sequences are MNHEY and SVGAGI. The CDR3 is 15 residues long. CDR3 sequence: CARSYDDRNYSPLHF. Written as DNA, the CDR3 is TGTGCCCGCAGTTATGACGACAGAAATTATTCACCCCTCCACTTT.

This clonotype was seen a few times. V is TRBV10-3 and J is TRBJ2-1; 7 nucleotides match TRBD2. The V gene's germline CDR1 is ENHRY and CDR2 SYGVKD. CDR3 length: 14 residues. V dropped 8 bases and J dropped 1; count of bases not matched to a gene: 5. CDR3 sequence: CAIGPGGSYNEQFF. The CDR3 nucleotides are TGTGCCATCGGCCCCGGGGGGTCCTACAATGAGCAGTTCTTC.

This clonotype occurred many times. The chain recombines TRBV13 with TRBJ1-2; TRBD1 aligns across 7 bases. CDR1 and CDR2 from the germline V gene are PRHDT and FYEKMQ (reference sequence). Trimming took 5 bases from V and 3 from J; bases not matched to a gene: 3. The CDR3 length is 13 residues. The CDR3 here is CASSPGQYYGYTF. CDR3 nucleotides: TGTGCCAGCAGCCCGGGACAGTACTATGGCTACACCTTC.

In the case of this clonotype: A clone one base away is much larger, so this may be a read error. The chain couples TRBV20-1 to TRBJ2-1; D gene uncertain. This CDR3 is 11 amino acids long. Trimming shortened V by 5 bases and J by 7 bases, and 9 bases separated the two germline ends. Per germline, CDR1 DFQATT and CDR2 SNEGSKA (reference sequence). CDR3: CSAGPGNEQFF. DNA for the CDR3: TGCAGTGCTGGTCCCGGAAATGAGCAGTTCTTC.

This clonotype has at least ten counts. The chain links TRBV7-9 to TRBJ2-3, with D unresolved. CDR1 SEHNR and CDR2 FQNEAQ come from the germline V gene (reference sequence). V gave up 1 base and J gave up 5 bases, with 10 bases separating them. The CDR3 length is 14 residues. DNA for the CDR3: TGTGCCAGCAGCTTAGGGGGAAGTGTAGATACGCAGTATTTT. It specifies CASSLGGSVDTQYF.

The rearrangement uses TRBV4-1 and TRBJ2-3; no clear D. The V gene's germline CDR1 is MGHRA and CDR2 YSYEKL. V lost 0 bases and J lost 2, with 18 bases in between. CDR3 length: 18 amino acids. The CDR3 region is CASSQEVRRLGYTDTQYF. CDR3 nucleotide sequence: TGCGCCAGCAGCCAAGAGGTCCGGCGGCTGGGCTACACAGATACGCAGTATTTT.

This clonotype was seen ten or more times. The gene calls are TRBV27 and TRBJ2-7; 7 positions match TRBD2. CDR3 size: 16 residues. V was clipped by 7 bases and J by 6 bases; unmatched bases: 18. Germline V CDR1 and CDR2: MNHEY, SMNVEV (reference sequence). CDR3: CASTSTEGLLTGEQYF. CDR3 sequence (DNA): TGTGCCAGCACCTCGACCGAGGGACTACTTACGGGCGAGCAGTACTTC.

In this sample, this clonotype turned up a few times. The chain combines TRBV7-2 with TRBJ2-7, with no clear D. V gave up 4 bases and J gave up 2 bases, with 15 bases separating them. Germline CDR1 and CDR2: SGHTA and FQGNSA. The CDR3 spans 15 residues. The CDR3: CASSSAGLATYEQYF. The CDR3 DNA follows: TGTGCCAGCAGCTCAGCCGGGTTGGCTACCTACGAGCAGTACTTC.

The table lists this clonotype with many counts. This sequence joins TRBV12-3 or TRBV12-4 and TRBJ1-2; D not certain. Trimming cost V 3 bases and J 7 bases, with 15 bases left between them. The CDR3 is 14 residues long. This CDR3 reads CASSFPGKRRGYTF. CDR3 DNA: TGTGCCAGCAGTTTCCCCGGGAAGCGGCGTGGCTACACCTTC.

This clonotype turned up a few times. The chain couples TRBV5-1 to TRBJ1-2; a weak D match, TRBD1 (5 bases). Germline lookup yields CDR1 SGHRS and CDR2 YFSETQ. The CDR3 totals 17 residues. V lost 0 bases and J lost 3, with 18 bases in between. CDR3 nucleotides: TGCGCCAGCAGCTTGGAATCTTTGGCAGGGAAGGACTATGGCTACACCTTC. Amino acid sequence: CASSLESLAGKDYGYTF.

The chain uses TRBV15 and TRBJ1-6; unclear D gene. Per the germline V gene, CDR1 is LNHNV and CDR2 is YYDKDF (reference sequence). The CDR3 is 16 amino acids. V was clipped by 0 bases and J by 7 bases, with 13 bases between them. CDR3 residues: CATSRDLGRTNSPLHF. The CDR3 nucleotides are TGTGCCACCAGCAGAGATTTGGGCAGAACAAATTCACCCCTCCACTTT.

Ten or more counts support this clonotype. The rearrangement uses TRBV20-1 and TRBJ1-5; D unresolved. The germline CDR1 and CDR2 sequences are DFQATT and SNEGSKA (reference sequence). Trimming took 3 bases from V and 10 from J, leaving 13 bases between them. This CDR3 comprises 12 residues. CDR3 loop: CSASRSLKPQHF. The CDR3 DNA is TGCAGTGCTAGTAGGTCTCTCAAACCCCAGCATTTT.

Ten or more counts support this clonotype. J is TRBJ1-5 and V is TRBV9; TRBD1 aligns across 7 bases. Trimming at V came to 4 bases and at J to 5 bases, leaving 9 bases not matched to a gene. Germline V gene lookup returns CDR1 SGDLS and CDR2 YYNGEE. The CDR3 sequence is 15 residues long. The CDR3 DNA reads TGTGCCAGCAGCCGGAGCACAGGGGAGGATCAGCCCCAGCATTTT. Amino acid sequence: CASSRSTGEDQPQHF.

This rearrangement joins TRBV19 to TRBJ2-4, with D unresolved. Trimming removed 4 bases from V and 6 bases from J, with 19 bases in between. The germline V gene encodes CDR1 LNHDA and CDR2 SQIVND (reference sequence). This CDR3 is 16 amino acids long. CDR3 region: CASSRVALLERNIQYF. The CDR3 DNA reads as TGTGCCAGTAGTAGGGTTGCCCTGTTGGAACGAAACATTCAGTACTTC.

This clonotype was recorded a few times. This sequence joins TRBV28 and TRBJ2-4; D not resolved. The germline gives CDR1 MDHEN, CDR2 SYDVKM. The CDR3 spans 15 residues. V was shortened by 6 bases and J by 0 bases, with 12 bases between the two germline ends. CDR3 sequence reads: CASRTESLAKNIQYF. CDR3 nucleotide sequence: TGTGCCAGCAGAACAGAGTCTTTAGCCAAAAACATTCAGTACTTC.